This T cell receptor beta chain was profiled in a study of blood T cell repertoires in COVID-19 (TCRdb year 2020). Background for the entire study: Samples covering the acute and convalescent phases of COVID-19 were provided by collaborators in the United States, Italy and Spain. The repertoires were made available in a free public database intended to serve as a resource for research on the immune response to SARS-CoV-2. HLA class I and class II types, where available, came from metadata supplied by the sample provider rather than from assay-based typing. Subjects who had been exposed to COVID-19, were actively infected with it, or had recovered from it provided the deeply sampled blood TCRbeta repertoires that made up the dataset. The prospective study material was composed of cDNA or gDNA derived from T cells, B-cell-depleted T cells, or PBMCs. The sample metadata nearly always contained a de-identified subject ID, COVID-19 status, age in years and sex. The samples were drawn from the first 160 participants of the ongoing ImmuneRACE study and from 950 to 1,500 subjects provided by 6 global collaborators.

V has 0 bases trimmed and J has 7 bases trimmed; junction bases matching no gene number 3. The CDR3 runs 13 residues from the cysteine to the phenylalanine. Only the CDR3 portion is preserved as DNA: 39 bases, with reading frame beginning at the first base. CDR1 and CDR2 are read off the germline V gene as SGDLS and YYNGEE. TCRbeta CDR3 regions were amplified from genomic DNA by means of the immunoSEQ Assay, a bias-controlled multiplex PCR. The authors' analysis ran thus. The number of nucleated cells in each sample was estimated from the amplification of reference gene primers within the assay. Sequence reads were collapsed and filtered to measure the absolute abundance of every unique TCRbeta CDR3 rearrangement. For each sample, productive Simpson clonality was calculated as the square root of Simpson's diversity index over productive rearrangements. This is the immuneACCESS table as TCRdb keeps it, with only in-frame sequences that have V and J called. A part of the clones is gone; compared with another copy, unresolved V genes explain less than half, and the rest is unexplained. Clonal size and the V and J genes are those of that table, whereas D and trimming came from the DNA. This sample holds tens of thousands of clones; approximately 86% were observed only once. The biggest ten clones account for over 55% of the sample.

The collaborating institutions used their own protocols to collect whole blood in K2EDTA tubes. For TCRbeta analysis, collaborators shipped samples in one of three forms: frozen whole blood, isolated PBMCs, or DNA extracted from either of those sample types. What the authors observed across the whole study: How much clinical and demographic metadata was included differed by source and by participant, and the metadata was provided uncurated.

Regarding this clone: Which antigen it targets is not known. No base quality values were provided; no much bigger clone lies one nucleotide off.

The chain uses TRBV9 and TRBJ1-2; 7 bases in the junction line up with TRBD1. The sample was peripheral blood. The sequence derives from a man in his 70s with acute or convalescent COVID-19. Read as DNA, the sequence is TGTGCCAGCAGCGTAGAGGGGACAGCTGGCTACACCTTC. It is translated as CASSVEGTAGYTF.